These 8 T cell receptor beta chains originate from one sample sequenced in a study of graft-versus-host responses after intestinal transplantation. Sequencing used immunoSEQ multiplex PCR; TCRdb keeps in-frame clones, though not all of them. The sample contains 50,000 or so clones, 85% to 95% of which appear only once. The sequencing here drew on PBMCs, taken 750 to 800 days after a first intestinal transplant, on the day of a second. The origin of the receptors is a human patient who received an intestinal transplant, so some T cells may come from the graft donor.

The genes are TRBV27 and TRBJ2-7; the match to TRBD2 covers 14 bases. Germline-derived CDR1 and CDR2 are MNHEY and SMNVEV (reference sequence). J lost 3 bases, V lost 2 bases, and 21 bases had no gene match. The CDR3 is 22 amino acids. This CDR3 reads CASSLKRTRGTSGRRSHYEQYF. The CDR3 DNA reads TGTGCCAGCAGTTTAAAGCGGACCCGCGGGACTAGCGGGAGACGTTCCCACTACGAGCAGTACTTC.

This clone appeared once. The chain links TRBV4-1 to TRBJ2-5; D is possibly TRBD2 (5 bases). CDR1 is MGHRA, CDR2 YSYEKL, per germline. V lost 0 bases to trimming and J lost 4 bases, with 12 bases between them. The CDR3 is 15 residues long. Here the CDR3 reads CASSQDTRIGETQYF. In nucleotides, the CDR3 is TGCGCCAGCAGCCAAGATACTAGGATAGGAGAGACCCAGTACTTC.

V gene TRBV6-6 combines with J gene TRBJ1-1; perhaps TRBD1 as D (6 bases). The ends were cut back, 4 bases at V and 1 base at J, with 10 bases in the middle. Germline V gene sequence: CDR1 MNHNY, CDR2 SVGAGI (reference sequence). The CDR3 is 14 amino acids. CDR3 nucleotides: TGTGCCAGCAGTTTACAGGGACCGAACACTGAAGCTTTCTTT. The encoded protein is CASSLQGPNTEAFF.

This clone has a single count. The chain is built from TRBV6-1 and TRBJ1-1, with D possibly matching TRBD1 (5 bases). Germline CDR1 is MNHNS and CDR2 is SASEGT. Trimming removed 3 bases at V and 2 bases at J, with 13 bases between. The CDR3 contains 15 residues. The CDR3 bases are TGTGCCAGCAGTGACCAGGGTAGGGCCAACACTGAAGCTTTCTTT. It encodes CASSDQGRANTEAFF.

The gene calls are TRBV2 and TRBJ2-7; a possible D gene is TRBD1 (6 bases). The CDR3 is 16 amino acids. Looked up from germline, CDR1 is SNHLY and CDR2 is FYNNEI. Trimming shortened V by 3 bases and J by 2 bases, and 17 bases separated the two germline ends. CDR3 nucleotide sequence: TGTGCCAGCAGTGAGGGGGCGGTGGGAGCAGCCTACGAGCAGTACTTC. Amino acid sequence: CASSEGAVGAAYEQYF.

V and J are TRBV6-5 and TRBJ2-1, with a weak D call TRBD2 (6 bases). The germline V and J ends were trimmed by 2 bases and 5 bases, with 10 bases remaining between them. This CDR3 comprises 14 residues. From germline, CDR1 is MNHEY and CDR2 SVGAGI. CDR3 sequence reads: CASSYQASDNEQFF. The CDR3 DNA is TGTGCCAGCAGTTACCAAGCTAGCGACAATGAGCAGTTCTTC.

The chain has TRBV9 and TRBJ2-3; D may be TRBD2 (6 bases). V lost 3 bases to trimming and J lost 0 bases, with 8 bases between them. The CDR3 has 14 amino acids. The germline CDR1 and CDR2 sequences are SGDLS and YYNGEE. The CDR3 protein is CASSEGLSTDTQYF. As DNA, the CDR3 is TGTGCCAGCAGCGAGGGACTTAGCACAGATACGCAGTATTTT.

This clone was seen once. This sequence joins TRBV6-5 and TRBJ2-7; TRBD2 might be the D (6 bases). CDR3 length equals 11 residues. The germline CDR1 and CDR2 sequences are MNHEY and SVGAGI. V dropped 11 bases and J dropped 6 bases, with 14 bases sitting between them. CDR3 sequence: CASGEWSEQYF. The CDR3 region has the DNA TGTGCCTCGGGGGAATGGAGCGAGCAGTACTTC.